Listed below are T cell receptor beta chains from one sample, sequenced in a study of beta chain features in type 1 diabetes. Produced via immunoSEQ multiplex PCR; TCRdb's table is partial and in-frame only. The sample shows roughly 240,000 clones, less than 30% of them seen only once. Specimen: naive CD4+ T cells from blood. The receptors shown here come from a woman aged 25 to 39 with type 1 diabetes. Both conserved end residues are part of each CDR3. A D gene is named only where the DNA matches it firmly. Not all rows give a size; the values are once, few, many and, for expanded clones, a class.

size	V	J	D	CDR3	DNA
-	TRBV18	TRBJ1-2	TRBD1	CASSPPGQGVYGYTF	TGTGCCAGCTCACCTCCGGGACAGGGAGTCTATGGCTACACCTTC
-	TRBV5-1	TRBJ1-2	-	CASSWARGMGYGYTF	TGCGCCAGCAGCTGGGCCAGGGGAATGGGCTATGGCTACACCTTC
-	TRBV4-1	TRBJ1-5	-	CASSLLTGNQPQHF	TGCGCCAGCAGCCTCTTGACGGGGAATCAGCCCCAGCATTTT
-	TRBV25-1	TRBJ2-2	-	CASSEWTEGNTGELFF	TGTGCCAGCAGTGAATGGACCGAGGGGAACACCGGGGAGCTGTTTTTT
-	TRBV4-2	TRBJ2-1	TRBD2	CASSQALAVNEQFF	TGTGCCAGCAGCCAAGCGCTAGCGGTCAATGAGCAGTTCTTC
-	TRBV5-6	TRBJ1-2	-	CASSLDRDGYTF	TGTGCCAGCAGCTTGGACAGGGATGGCTACACCTTC
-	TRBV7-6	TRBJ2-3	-	CASRRGDTQYF	TGTGCCAGCAGAAGGGGGGATACGCAGTATTTT
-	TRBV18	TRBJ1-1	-	CASSPTGTNTEAFF	TGTGCCAGCTCACCCACAGGAACGAACACTGAAGCTTTCTTT
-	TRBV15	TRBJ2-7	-	CATSRARDTYEQYF	TGTGCCACCAGCAGAGCTCGGGACACCTACGAGCAGTACTTC
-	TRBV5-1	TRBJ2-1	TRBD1	CASSFAGQGAADNEQFF	TGCGCCAGCAGCTTCGCCGGACAGGGGGCGGCGGACAATGAGCAGTTCTTC
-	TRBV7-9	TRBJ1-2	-	CASSILLNYGYTF	TGTGCCAGCAGCATACTCCTCAACTATGGCTACACCTTC
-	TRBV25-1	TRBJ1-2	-	CASSAQGYGYTF	TGTGCCAGCAGTGCCCAGGGATATGGCTACACCTTC
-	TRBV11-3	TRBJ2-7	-	CASTDRALTSYEQYF	TGTGCCAGCACCGACAGAGCTTTGACCTCCTACGAGCAGTACTTC
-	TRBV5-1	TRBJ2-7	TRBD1	CASSFTGGVYEQYF	TGCGCCAGCAGCTTCACAGGGGGCGTCTACGAGCAGTACTTC
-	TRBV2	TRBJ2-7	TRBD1	CASSGQGYEQYF	TGTGCCAGCAGCGGACAGGGATACGAGCAGTACTTC
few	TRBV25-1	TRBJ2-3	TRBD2	CASSKTSGNTDTQYF	TGTGCCAGCAGTAAGACTAGCGGGAACACAGATACGCAGTATTTT
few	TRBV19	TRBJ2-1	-	CASSNTRYNEQFF	TGTGCCAGTAGCAATACTAGATACAATGAGCAGTTCTTC
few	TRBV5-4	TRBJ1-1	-	CASSLVGGTNTEAFF	TGTGCCAGCAGCTTGGTGGGAGGGACTAACACTGAAGCTTTCTTT
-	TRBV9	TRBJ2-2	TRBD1	CASSATGTGGTGELFF	TGTGCCAGCAGCGCCACCGGGACAGGGGGTACCGGGGAGCTGTTTTTT
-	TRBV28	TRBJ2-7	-	CASSFQGTHEQYF	TGTGCCAGCAGTTTTCAGGGGACCCACGAGCAGTACTTC
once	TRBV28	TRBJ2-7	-	CASSSLGGRSYYEQYF	TGTGCCAGCAGTTCTTTAGGAGGGAGGTCCTACTACGAGCAGTACTTC
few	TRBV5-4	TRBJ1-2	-	CASSSTGFSPKGYTF	TGTGCCAGCAGCTCTACAGGGTTCTCCCCTAAGGGCTACACCTTC
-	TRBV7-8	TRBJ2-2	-	CASSLRPMGITGELFF	TGTGCCAGCAGCCTCAGGCCAATGGGTATCACCGGGGAGCTGTTTTTT
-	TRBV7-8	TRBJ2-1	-	CASSYRQDSYNEQFF	TGTGCCAGCAGCTACAGACAGGACTCCTACAATGAGCAGTTCTTC
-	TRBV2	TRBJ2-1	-	CASSLGVRGNEQFF	TGTGCCAGCAGTTTGGGAGTTAGGGGGAATGAGCAGTTCTTC
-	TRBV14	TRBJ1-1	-	CASSQIERGDTEAFF	TGTGCCAGCAGCCAAATCGAGCGGGGGGACACTGAAGCTTTCTTT
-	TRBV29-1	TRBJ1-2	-	CSAAGDGGGRRYTF	TGCAGCGCCGCGGGGGACGGGGGCGGCCGGCGCTACACCTTC
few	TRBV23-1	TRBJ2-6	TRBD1	CASRCPGTGLSGANVLTF	TGCGCCAGCAGATGCCCCGGGACAGGGTTATCTGGGGCCAACGTCCTGACTTTC
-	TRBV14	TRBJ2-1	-	CASSQGAGANEQFF	TGTGCCAGCAGCCAAGGAGCGGGCGCAAATGAGCAGTTCTTC
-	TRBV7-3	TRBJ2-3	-	CASSLGPTGADTQYF	TGTGCCAGCAGCCTCGGACCTACGGGGGCAGATACGCAGTATTTT
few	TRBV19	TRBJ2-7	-	CASRHPQSYEQYF	TGTGCCAGTAGACATCCCCAATCCTACGAGCAGTACTTC
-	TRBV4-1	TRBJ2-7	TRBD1	CASSRDRGYEQYF	TGCGCCAGCAGCCGGGACAGAGGCTACGAGCAGTACTTC
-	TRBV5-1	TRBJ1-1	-	CASSLRGTRFSNTEAFF	TGCGCCAGCAGCTTGAGGGGTACGCGATTCTCGAACACTGAAGCTTTCTTT
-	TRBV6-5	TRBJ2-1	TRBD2	CASRDSGLYHNEQFF	TGTGCCAGCAGGGATAGCGGGTTATATCACAATGAGCAGTTCTTC
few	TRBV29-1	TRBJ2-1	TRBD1	CSVARTGGSGKRNEQFF	TGCAGCGTGGCGCGGACAGGGGGTTCGGGGAAGCGAAATGAGCAGTTCTTC
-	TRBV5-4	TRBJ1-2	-	CASSLADYGYTF	TGTGCCAGCAGCTTGGCAGACTATGGCTACACCTTC
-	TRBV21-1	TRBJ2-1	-	CASSVLAGFTYNEQFF	TGTGCCAGCAGCGTACTAGCGGGGTTTACCTACAATGAGCAGTTCTTC
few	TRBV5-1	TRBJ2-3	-	CASSPTGLDTQYF	TGCGCCAGCAGCCCAACGGGTTTGGATACGCAGTATTTT
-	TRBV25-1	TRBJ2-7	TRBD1	CASSDTGGSYEQYF	TGTGCCAGCAGTGATACAGGGGGTTCCTACGAGCAGTACTTC
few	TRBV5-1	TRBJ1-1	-	CASSLAGEGAFF	TGCGCCAGCAGCTTGGCCGGGGAGGGAGCTTTCTTT
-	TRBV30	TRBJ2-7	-	CAWRDSYPRYEQYF	TGTGCCTGGAGAGACAGCTACCCCCGCTACGAGCAGTACTTC
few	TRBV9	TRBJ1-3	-	CASSVGQEGTIYF	TGTGCCAGCAGCGTAGGACAGGAAGGAACCATATATTTT
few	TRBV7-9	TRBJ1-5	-	CASAPGNQPQHF	TGTGCCAGCGCTCCAGGGAATCAGCCCCAGCATTTT
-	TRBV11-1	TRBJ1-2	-	CASSPHEGVEYYGYTF	TGTGCCAGCAGCCCCCATGAGGGAGTGGAGTACTATGGCTACACCTTC
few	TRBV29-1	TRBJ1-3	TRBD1	CSVSGTGRGGNTIYF	TGCAGCGTGTCCGGGACAGGTAGAGGTGGAAACACCATATATTTT
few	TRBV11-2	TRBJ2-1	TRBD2	CASSHFRRASGYSGEQFF	TGTGCCAGCAGCCACTTTCGGAGAGCTAGCGGCTACTCCGGTGAGCAGTTCTTC
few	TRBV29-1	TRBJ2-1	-	CSVTKSGRVHNEQFF	TGCAGCGTTACGAAATCGGGGAGAGTCCACAATGAGCAGTTCTTC
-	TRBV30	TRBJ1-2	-	CAWSPGVGVEYGYTF	TGTGCCTGGAGCCCGGGAGTTGGGGTCGAGTATGGCTACACCTTC
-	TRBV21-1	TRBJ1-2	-	CASSKVVGREAGYTF	TGTGCCAGCAGCAAAGTGGTGGGCCGGGAGGCTGGCTACACCTTC
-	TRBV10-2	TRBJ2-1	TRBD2	CASMGGSIYNEQFF	TGCGCCAGCATGGGCGGGAGTATCTACAATGAGCAGTTCTTC
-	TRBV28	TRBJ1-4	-	CASSLAGVWEKLFF	TGTGCCAGCAGTTTGGCCGGAGTTTGGGAAAAACTGTTTTTT
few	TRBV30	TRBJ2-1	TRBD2	CAWSVHGTSFFF	TGTGCCTGGAGTGTACACGGGACTAGCTTCTTCTTC
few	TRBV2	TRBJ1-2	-	CASNTDSVHGYTF	TGTGCCAGCAACACGGACAGCGTTCATGGCTACACCTTC
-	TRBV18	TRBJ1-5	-	CASSEQRGRDSNQPQHF	TGTGCCAGCTCCGAACAAAGAGGGAGGGATAGCAATCAGCCCCAGCATTTT
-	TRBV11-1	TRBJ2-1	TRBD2	CASSTSGRQGLDEQFF	TGTGCCAGCAGCACTAGCGGGAGGCAAGGTTTAGATGAGCAGTTCTTC
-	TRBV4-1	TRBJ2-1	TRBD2	CASSQVNGRRTYNEQFF	TGCGCCAGCAGCCAAGTTAACGGGAGGAGGACCTACAATGAGCAGTTCTTC
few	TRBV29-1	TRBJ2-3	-	CSVVAADTQYF	TGCAGCGTCGTAGCCGCAGATACGCAGTATTTT
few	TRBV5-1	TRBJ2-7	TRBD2	CASSLSSGSYEQYF	TGCGCCAGCAGCTTGAGCAGCGGGAGCTACGAGCAGTACTTC